This T cell receptor beta chain came from a study of blood T cell repertoires in COVID-19. Study background: COVID-19 samples, acute and convalescent, were from the United States, Italy and Spain.

Seattle researchers signed up patients amid active infection and tracked them longitudinally. V was trimmed by 8 bases and J by 7 bases, leaving 11 bases between them. This CDR3 contains 12 residues. Germline-derived CDR1 and CDR2 are ENHRY and SYGVKD. As processed by the authors: Researchers report that nucleated cell counts were estimated from reference gene primer amplification. Sequencing was performed with immunoSEQ multiplex PCR; in TCRdb, only in-frame clones are kept and a portion is missing. D and trimming were read from the DNA, whereas the V and J calls and clone size are those reported in that table. This sample has fewer than 400,000 clones, with around 92% found just once.

The receptor was derived from a young woman with COVID-19, enrolled during active disease. The chain recombines TRBV10-3 with TRBJ1-4; D is unclear. Input material: peripheral blood. Written as DNA, the CDR3 is TGTGCCATCCGGGATGTCGGTGAAAAACTGTTTTTT. Translated: CAIRDVGEKLFF.